The 3 T cell receptor beta chains in this list originate from one sample, sequenced in a study of blood T cell repertoires in COVID-19. The protocol was immunoSEQ multiplex PCR, while the TCRdb copy is restricted to in-frame clones and leaves out a portion. The profile shows 75,000 to 80,000 clones, about 90% of them singletons. The sequenced sample consisted of peripheral blood. The source is a human donor in a cohort sampled during active COVID-19.

V and J are TRBV28 and TRBJ2-7, with D unresolved. Germline lookup yields CDR1 MDHEN and CDR2 SYDVKM. V shed 6 bases and J shed 0 bases, with 15 bases lying between them. The CDR3 length is 15 residues. CDR3 sequence reads: CASSPEDNSSYEQYF. In DNA form, the CDR3 reads TGTGCCAGCAGCCCCGAGGATAATAGCTCCTACGAGCAGTACTTC.

The chain employs TRBV9 and TRBJ2-5, with 11 positions matching TRBD2. The CDR3 runs to 15 residues. In germline, CDR1 is SGDLS, CDR2 YYNGEE. V trimming: 1 base; J trimming: 2 bases; junction bases outside the gene matches: 1. This chain's CDR3 is CASSVLAGGQETQYF. The CDR3 coding sequence is TGTGCCAGCAGCGTATTAGCGGGAGGGCAAGAGACCCAGTACTTC.

The CDR3 reads CASSSTGGVGAYEQFF. For the CDR3, the DNA is TGTGCCAGCAGCTCGACAGGGGGGGTCGGTGCATATGAGCAGTTCTTC. V is TRBV5-5 and J is TRBJ2-1; 9 bases align to TRBD1. The CDR3 has 16 residues. Losses at the gene ends were 3 bases for V and 8 bases for J; bases not matched to a gene: 12. CDR1 SGHKS and CDR2 YYEKEE come from the germline V gene (reference sequence). Drawing the rest from reference TRBV5-5 and TRBJ2-1, the complete variable domain is DAGVTQSPTHLIKTRGQQVTLRCSPISGHKSVSWYQQVLGQGPQFIFQYYEKEERGRGNFPDRFSARQFPNYSSELNVNALLLGDSALYLCASSSTGGVGAYEQFFGPGTRLTVL.